Detailed here is one T cell receptor beta chain. The sample comes from a study of blood T cell repertoires in COVID-19. Germline V lookup: CDR1 SGDLS, CDR2 YYNGEE. This CDR3 is 15 amino acids long. Losses at the gene ends were 3 bases for V and 3 bases for J; bases not matched to a gene: 5. Sequenced by immunoSEQ multiplex PCR; TCRdb stores in-frame clones only, minus some. The sample lists about 120,000 clones; approximately 80% were seen once. Sequencing was performed on peripheral blood. This TCR was recovered from a woman in her sixties with acute or convalescent COVID-19. The V and J genes are TRBV9 and TRBJ2-2; 7 bases fit TRBD1. CDR3 bases: TGTGCCAGCAGCGCGGTACAGGGGTACACCGGGGAGCTGTTTTTT. The encoded protein is CASSAVQGYTGELFF.